The rows below give T cell receptor beta chains drawn from one sample of a study of blood T cell repertoires in COVID-19. Data came from immunoSEQ multiplex PCR; TCRdb stores just in-frame clones and leaves some out. Seen here are 200,000 to 250,000 clones, around 90% observed once, and the top ten hold around 1.6%. Input material: peripheral blood. The receptor set was obtained from a man aged 18-30 years with active or convalescent COVID-19. Both conserved end residues are part of each CDR3. Not every row has a clone size; where given, it reads once, few, many or a size class.

>TRBV7-9|-
CASTGTASYEQYF
>TRBV6-4|-
CASSDSTGSTEAFF
>TRBV6-2/TRBV6-3|-
CASSYTAEGIYNEQFF
>TRBV5-6|-
CASSRQQGLESYEQYF
>TRBV19|-
CASSGQGRQYEQYF
>TRBV18|-
CASSPPSSGGQWTEAFF
>TRBV7-9|-
CASSLSRDSAYEQYF
>TRBV6-5|-
CASSYGARPEKLFF
>TRBV18|-
CASSPPSGNEQFF
>TRBV28|-
CASSLGPGGEQFF
>TRBV5-1|-
CASSFGSGLDVRTGELFF
>TRBV6-2/TRBV6-3|once
CASSYGPGASDTQYF
>TRBV19|-
CASSIVGHSNQPQHF
>TRBV4-3|-
CASSQDAGGVGTEAFF
>TRBV30|-
CAWSTASGSTDTQYF
>TRBV5-4|-
CASSLKTGIYGYTF
>TRBV19|-
CASSTLTGFGNTGELFF
>TRBV6-6|few
CASQNPGSGFEAFF